Listed below are T cell receptor beta chains from one sample, sequenced in a study of T cell repertoires in cytomegalovirus infection. TCRdb redid the calling of the reads with MiXCR, one entry per CDR3 protein. The sample includes approximately 550,000 distinct CDR3 sequences, about 15% of them seen just once. The source material was CD8+ T cells from PBMCs. The receptors were sampled from a human donor in good health (CMV status not recorded). Some clones in this sample may be carry-over from other donors' samples. Both conserved end residues are part of each CDR3. Fields, in order: V gene, J gene, D gene, clone size, CDR3 protein, CDR3 DNA. The D gene is left open where the match is weak. Expanded clones get a size class; other rows say once, few or many, or leave the size out.

TRBV6-1	TRBJ1-5	.	many	CASTSGRNQPQHF	TGTGCCAGTACTTCAGGGCGCAATCAGCCCCAGCATTTT
TRBV7-3	TRBJ1-3	.	few	CASSLGAIYF	TGTGCCAGCAGCTTGGGAGCCATATATTTT
TRBV4-2	TRBJ2-7	TRBD2	few	CASSPIAGGDYEQYF	TGTGCCAGCAGCCCGATAGCGGGAGGGGACTACGAGCAGTACTTC
TRBV2	TRBJ2-7	.	few	CASSEPPGRNEQYF	TGTGCCAGCAGTGAACCCCCAGGGCGGAACGAGCAGTACTTC
TRBV27	TRBJ1-1	.	.	CASRTYGNTEAFF	TGTGCCAGCAGAACATATGGGAACACTGAAGCTTTCTTT
TRBV20-1	TRBJ2-7	.	few	CSARETTTYEQYF	TGCAGTGCTAGAGAAACGACTACCTACGAGCAGTACTTC
TRBV20-1	TRBJ2-1	TRBD2	.	CSAIAGVSSYNEQFF	TGCAGTGCGATAGCGGGGGTAAGCTCCTACAATGAGCAGTTCTTC
TRBV6-1	TRBJ2-2	.	.	CASSERLWNTGELFF	TGTGCCAGTAGTGAACGGTTATGGAACACCGGGGAGCTGTTTTTT
TRBV20-1	TRBJ2-7	.	.	CSAPKGGPYEQYF	TGCAGTGCCCCTAAGGGGGGTCCCTACGAGCAGTACTTC
TRBV7-9	TRBJ2-1	.	.	CASSLGLFNEQFF	TGTGCCAGCAGCCTGGGATTATTCAATGAGCAGTTCTTC
TRBV27	TRBJ2-1	TRBD2	few	CASSSYGGRPYNEQFF	TGTGCCAGCAGTTCGTACGGCGGGAGACCCTACAATGAGCAGTTCTTC
TRBV2	TRBJ1-5	TRBD1	.	CASTRDRTYSNQPQHF	TGTGCCAGCACCCGGGACAGAACCTATAGCAATCAGCCCCAGCATTTT
TRBV12-5	TRBJ1-1	.	many	CASGLGGARTEAFF	TGTGCTAGTGGTTTGGGCGGGGCGAGGACTGAAGCTTTCTTT
TRBV5-4	TRBJ2-1	.	.	CASNPPGPPFDNEQFF	TGTGCCAGCAACCCGCCGGGACCCCCGTTTGACAATGAGCAGTTCTTC
TRBV27	TRBJ2-2	TRBD2	.	CASSLYSGGAGELFF	TGTGCCAGCAGTTTATATAGCGGGGGGGCCGGGGAGCTGTTTTTT
TRBV5-1	TRBJ2-3	TRBD2	.	CASSQRERSTDTQYF	TGCGCCAGCAGCCAGCGGGAGCGTAGCACAGATACGCAGTATTTT
TRBV7-9	TRBJ1-2	.	few	CASSLKPSYTF	TGTGCCAGCAGCTTGAAACCGAGCTACACCTTC
TRBV6-1	TRBJ2-5	.	many	CASSGGETQYF	TGTGCCAGCAGTGGGGGAGAGACCCAGTACTTC
TRBV9	TRBJ2-3	TRBD2	.	CASSFGLAGLTDTQYF	TGTGCCAGCAGCTTTGGACTAGCGGGCCTCACAGATACGCAGTATTTT
TRBV19	TRBJ1-5	.	many	CASTHFDGISNQPQHF	TGTGCCAGTACCCACTTCGACGGAATTAGCAATCAGCCCCAGCATTTT
TRBV6-2/TRBV6-3	TRBJ2-3	.	few	CASSWGEVQDTQYF	TGTGCCAGCAGCTGGGGGGAAGTTCAAGATACGCAGTATTTT
TRBV4-1	TRBJ2-5	TRBD2	few	CASSQQGLAGIGAEETQYF	TGTGCCAGCAGCCAACAGGGACTAGCGGGAATTGGAGCCGAGGAGACCCAGTACTTC
TRBV4-1	TRBJ2-3	.	few	CASSPRLGADTQYF	TGCGCCAGCAGCCCCAGACTAGGTGCAGATACGCAGTATTTT
TRBV27	TRBJ1-3	.	once	CASSSHGGIIYF	TGTGCCAGCAGTTCCCATGGAGGCATCATATATTTT
TRBV11-2	TRBJ1-1	.	many	CASSLVSGAMTEAFF	TGTGCCAGCAGCTTAGTTTCAGGGGCGATGACTGAAGCTTTCTTT
TRBV4-1	TRBJ2-3	.	few	CASSLQRMDTQYF	TGCGCCAGCAGCTTACAGCGGATGGATACGCAGTATTTT
TRBV14	TRBJ2-1	TRBD2	few	CASSPPGLAGLNEQFF	TGTGCCAGCAGCCCTCCGGGACTAGCGGGATTAAATGAGCAGTTCTTC
TRBV7-2	TRBJ2-7	TRBD1	many	CASSLAGTGGSHEQYF	TGTGCCAGCAGCTTGGCCGGGACAGGGGGAAGCCACGAGCAGTACTTC
TRBV6-1	TRBJ2-1	.	few	CASSEAWRGHEQFF	TGTGCCAGCAGTGAAGCCTGGAGGGGACATGAGCAGTTCTTC
TRBV5-1	TRBJ2-5	.	.	CASSLGRPTRQETQYF	TGCGCCAGCAGCTTGGGAAGGCCGACTAGACAAGAGACCCAGTACTTC
TRBV6-2/TRBV6-3	TRBJ2-3	TRBD1	.	CASSLSTGARTDTQYF	TGTGCCAGCAGTTTATCGACAGGGGCCCGCACAGATACGCAGTATTTT
TRBV2	TRBJ1-4	.	few	CASSPKTGPSNEKLFF	TGTGCCAGCAGCCCCAAGACAGGCCCTTCTAATGAAAAACTGTTTTTT
TRBV29-1	TRBJ1-1	.	.	CSVEGRRNTEAFF	TGCAGCGTTGAAGGAAGGAGGAATACTGAAGCTTTCTTT
TRBV7-9	TRBJ2-3	.	many	CASSSSVEDTQYF	TGTGCCAGCAGCTCGTCTGTAGAAGATACGCAGTATTTT
TRBV7-6	TRBJ2-5	.	many	CASSLEVPTSEAGETQYF	TGTGCCAGCAGCTTAGAGGTCCCTACCTCCGAAGCAGGAGAGACCCAGTACTTC
TRBV14	TRBJ2-5	.	many	CASSRDKLETQYF	TGTGCCAGCAGCCGCGACAAATTGGAGACCCAGTACTTC
TRBV29-1	TRBJ1-2	.	.	CSVPDGNYGYTF	TGCAGCGTCCCGGACGGAAACTATGGCTACACCTTC
TRBV9	TRBJ2-7	.	few	CASSVEATTYEQYF	TGTGCCAGCAGCGTAGAAGCGACGACCTACGAGCAGTACTTC
TRBV7-9	TRBJ2-7	TRBD1	many	CASSGQGLYEQYF	TGTGCCAGCAGCGGACAGGGTCTATACGAGCAGTACTTC
TRBV6-5	TRBJ1-1	.	many	CASSYLTRQSNTEAFF	TGTGCCAGCAGTTACCTCACCCGACAGTCGAACACTGAAGCTTTCTTT
TRBV27	TRBJ2-1	TRBD2	.	CASSPPAGGIYNEQFF	TGTGCCAGCAGTCCGCCAGCGGGGGGGATATACAATGAGCAGTTCTTC
TRBV2	TRBJ2-3	TRBD1	few	CASSYLQGATADTQYF	TGTGCCAGCAGTTACCTACAGGGGGCGACAGCAGATACGCAGTATTTT